This T cell receptor beta chain came from a study of cytomegalovirus exposure and HLA in healthy donors. Produced via immunoSEQ multiplex PCR; TCRdb's table is partial and in-frame only. The table lists fewer than 400,000 clones, 70% to 90% of them singletons. Trimming took 4 bases from V and 0 from J, leaving 13 bases between them. Looked up from germline, CDR1 is SGHRS and CDR2 is YFSETQ. CDR3 size: 15 residues. The sequence derives from a woman younger than 35 in good health and CMV-seronegative. The sample consisted of PBMCs. The chain combines TRBV5-1 with TRBJ1-1; D remains unclear. The CDR3 here is CASSLGDYMNTEAFF. The CDR3 nucleotides are TGCGCCAGCAGCCTAGGAGATTACATGAACACTGAAGCTTTCTTT. Together with reference TRBV5-1 and TRBJ1-1, the CDR3 gives the full variable domain: KAGVTQTPRYLIKTRGQQVTLSCSPISGHRSVSWYQQTPGQGLQFLFEYFSETQRNKGNFPGRFSGRQFSNSRSEMNVSTLELGDSALYLCASSLGDYMNTEAFFGQGTRLTVV.